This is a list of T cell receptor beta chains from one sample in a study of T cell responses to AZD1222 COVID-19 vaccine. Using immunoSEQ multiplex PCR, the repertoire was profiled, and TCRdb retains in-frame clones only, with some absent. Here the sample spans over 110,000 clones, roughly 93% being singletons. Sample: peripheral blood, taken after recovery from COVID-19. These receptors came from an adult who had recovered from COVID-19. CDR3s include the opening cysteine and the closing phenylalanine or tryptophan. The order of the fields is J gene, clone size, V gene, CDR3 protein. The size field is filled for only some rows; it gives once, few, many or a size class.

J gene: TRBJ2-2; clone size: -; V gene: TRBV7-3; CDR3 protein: CASSYDRQTGELFF
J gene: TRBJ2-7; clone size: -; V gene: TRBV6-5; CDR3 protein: CASTRQGYYEQYF
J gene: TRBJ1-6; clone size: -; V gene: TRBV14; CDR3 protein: CASSQLSLNSPLHF
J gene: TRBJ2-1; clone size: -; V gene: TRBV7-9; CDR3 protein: CASTLRAGGNNEQFF
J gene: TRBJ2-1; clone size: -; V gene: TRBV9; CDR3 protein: CASSVRTSGGGNEQFF
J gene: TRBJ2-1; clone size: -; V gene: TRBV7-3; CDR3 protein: CASSPTGVWGLAGQSSYNEQFF
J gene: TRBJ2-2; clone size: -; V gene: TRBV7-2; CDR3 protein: CASSLRVPGGTGELFF
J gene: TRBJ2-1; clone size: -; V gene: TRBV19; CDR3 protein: CASTPGLAGVNEQFF
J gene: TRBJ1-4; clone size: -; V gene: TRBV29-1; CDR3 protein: CSVGRTKGEKLFF
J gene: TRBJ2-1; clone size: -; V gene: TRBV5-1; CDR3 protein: CASSLRDYPAYNEQFF
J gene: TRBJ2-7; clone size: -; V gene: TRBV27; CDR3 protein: CASSLGTGPYEQYF
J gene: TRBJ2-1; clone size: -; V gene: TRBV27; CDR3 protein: CASSFANEQFF
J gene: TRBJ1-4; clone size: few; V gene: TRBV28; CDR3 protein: CASSYSLNEKLFF
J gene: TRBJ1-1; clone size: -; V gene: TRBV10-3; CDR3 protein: CAIRPAQGRGNTEAFF
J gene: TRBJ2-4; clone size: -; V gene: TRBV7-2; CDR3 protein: CASSLEGLGDIQYF
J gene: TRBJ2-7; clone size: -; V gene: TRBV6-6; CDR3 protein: CASSQGRAYEQYF
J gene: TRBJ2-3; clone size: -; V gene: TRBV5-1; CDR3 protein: CASSLGRGGTDTQYF
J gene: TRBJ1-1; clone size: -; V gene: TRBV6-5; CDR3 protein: CASGVRGETEAFF
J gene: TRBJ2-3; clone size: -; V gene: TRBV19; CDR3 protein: CASSMRGWGTDTQYF
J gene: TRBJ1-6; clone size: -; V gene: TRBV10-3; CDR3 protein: CAISEGGARSPLHF
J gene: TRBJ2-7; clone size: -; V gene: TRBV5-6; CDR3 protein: CASNRDRISEQYF
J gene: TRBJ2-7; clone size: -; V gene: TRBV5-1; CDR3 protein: CASKPGLDRYEQYF
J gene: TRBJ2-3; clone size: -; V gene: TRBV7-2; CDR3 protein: CASSLGDKTDTQYF
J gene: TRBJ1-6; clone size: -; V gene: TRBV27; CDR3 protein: CASSSRTANSPLHF
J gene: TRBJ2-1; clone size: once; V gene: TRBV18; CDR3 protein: CASSPRGLAGTGEQFF
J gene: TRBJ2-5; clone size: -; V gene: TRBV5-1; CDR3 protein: CASSLTGTGQETQYF
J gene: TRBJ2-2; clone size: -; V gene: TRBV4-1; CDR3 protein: CASSQATVNTGELFF
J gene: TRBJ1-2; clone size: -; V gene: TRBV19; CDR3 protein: CASKGSTAGYGYTF
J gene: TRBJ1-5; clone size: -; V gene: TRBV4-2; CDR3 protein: CASSQDWGGNQPQHF
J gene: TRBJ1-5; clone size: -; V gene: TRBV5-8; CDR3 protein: CASSFRSGALNQPQHF
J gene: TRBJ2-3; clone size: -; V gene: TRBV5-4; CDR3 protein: CASTPGLAGVTDTQYF
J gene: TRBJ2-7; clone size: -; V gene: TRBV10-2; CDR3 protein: CASRSGRGAYEQYF
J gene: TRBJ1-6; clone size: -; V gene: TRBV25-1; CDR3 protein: CASSAGGGNSPLHF
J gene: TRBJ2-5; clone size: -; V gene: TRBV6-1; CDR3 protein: CASSEAARGRETQYF
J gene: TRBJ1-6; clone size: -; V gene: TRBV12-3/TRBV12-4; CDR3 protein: CASSYGVGSPLHF
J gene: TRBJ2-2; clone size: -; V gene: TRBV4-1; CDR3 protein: CASSQVGQSHRGRELFF
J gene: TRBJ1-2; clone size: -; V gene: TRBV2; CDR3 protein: CASSVDFSYGYTF
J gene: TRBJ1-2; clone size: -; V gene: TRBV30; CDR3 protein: CAWTSGGNYGYTF
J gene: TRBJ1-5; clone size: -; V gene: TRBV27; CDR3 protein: CASRGAGRDNQPQHF
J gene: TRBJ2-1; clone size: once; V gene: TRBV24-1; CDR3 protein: CATSTSGSSYNEQFF
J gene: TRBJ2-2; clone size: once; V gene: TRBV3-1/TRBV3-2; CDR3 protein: CASSPLTGKDTGELFF
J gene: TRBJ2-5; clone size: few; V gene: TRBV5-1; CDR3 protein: CASSFQGGGSGETQYF
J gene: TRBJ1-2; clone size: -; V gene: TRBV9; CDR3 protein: CASSVVGGGGYTF
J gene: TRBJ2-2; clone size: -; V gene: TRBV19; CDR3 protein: CASTIRGFSGELFF
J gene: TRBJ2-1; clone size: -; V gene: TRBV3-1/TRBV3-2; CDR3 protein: CASSPSALGVYNEQFF
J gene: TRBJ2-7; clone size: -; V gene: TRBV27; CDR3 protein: CASSLSGGYEQYF
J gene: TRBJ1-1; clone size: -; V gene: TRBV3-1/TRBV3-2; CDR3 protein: CASSHDRDAAFF
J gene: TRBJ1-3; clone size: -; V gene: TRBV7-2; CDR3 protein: CASSLGGGIGLDTIYF
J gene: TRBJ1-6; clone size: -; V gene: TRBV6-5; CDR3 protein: CASSYFGTDYSPLHF
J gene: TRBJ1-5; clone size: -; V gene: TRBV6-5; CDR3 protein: CASRVSWNSNQPQHF
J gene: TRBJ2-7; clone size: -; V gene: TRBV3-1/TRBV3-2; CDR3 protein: CASSQLPLAGSSYEQYF
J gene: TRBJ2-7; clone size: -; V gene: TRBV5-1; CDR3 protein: CASSSSDRAYEQYF